This entry features one T cell receptor (beta chain) sequence. What it binds is not known. This table comes from immunoSEQ multiplex PCR, and its TCRdb copy is limited to in-frame clones, with some not included. This table holds tens of thousands of clones, 95% to 98% found once. Unstimulated Tregs (CD4+CD25+CD127-) and CD4+CD25- non-Tregs were sorted from PBMCs. This specimen comes from a study of Tregs in tolerant kidney transplant recipients. Findings and caveats of the study: In tolerant patients, donor-specific Tregs outgrew total Tregs, suggesting antigen-driven expansion. Nucleotide sequences could not be compared across some patients' samples due to primer changes.

V was pared by 1 base and J by 1 base, with 7 bases between. The CDR3 consists of 15 residues. CDR1 is SGHVS, CDR2 FNYEAQ, per germline. The chain is built from TRBV7-6 and TRBJ2-2; a possible D gene is TRBD2 (6 bases). The sequence derives from a human donor who received a combined kidney and bone marrow transplant. The sequencing used CD4+ T cells from blood, collected before the transplant. The CDR3 nucleotides read TGTGCCAGCAGCTTAGGGGGGGTGAACACCGGGGAGCTGTTTTTT. Protein product: CASSLGGVNTGELFF.